Listed below are T cell receptor beta chains from one sample, sequenced in a study of T cell repertoires in cytomegalovirus infection. Which antigens these TCRs recognize remains unknown. TCRdb itself ran the reads through MiXCR, one entry per CDR3 protein. This sample has some 500,000 distinct CDR3 sequences, with under 45% found just once. The sequencing here drew on cultured PBMCs, taken from culture after CMV antigen stimulation. These receptor sequences come from a human donor in good health (CMV status not recorded). Some clones in this sample may be carry-over from other donors' samples. CDR3s include the opening cysteine and the closing phenylalanine or tryptophan. The D gene is left open where the match is weak. The listing skips clone size in some rows; elsewhere it reads once, few, many or a size class.

clone size: -; V gene: TRBV7-2; J gene: TRBJ2-7; D gene: TRBD1; CDR3 protein: CASSYRQGGYEQYF; CDR3 DNA: TGTGCCAGCAGCTACAGACAGGGTGGCTACGAGCAGTACTTC
clone size: once; V gene: TRBV4-3; J gene: TRBJ2-1; D gene: -; CDR3 protein: CASSQDVGSSSYNEQFF; CDR3 DNA: TGCGCCAGCAGCCAAGATGTGGGGTCTAGCTCCTACAATGAGCAGTTCTTC
clone size: few; V gene: TRBV6-1; J gene: TRBJ2-3; D gene: TRBD2; CDR3 protein: CASRKAGGLTDTQYF; CDR3 DNA: TGTGCCAGCAGAAAAGCGGGGGGCCTCACAGATACGCAGTATTTT
clone size: -; V gene: TRBV12-3/TRBV12-4; J gene: TRBJ2-2; D gene: -; CDR3 protein: CASSSGRDGELFF; CDR3 DNA: TGTGCCAGCAGCTCAGGGCGGGACGGGGAGCTGTTTTTT
clone size: few; V gene: TRBV7-8; J gene: TRBJ2-2; D gene: -; CDR3 protein: CASSLVRGDNTGELFF; CDR3 DNA: TGTGCCAGCAGCTTAGTTCGCGGCGACAACACCGGGGAGCTGTTTTTT
clone size: -; V gene: TRBV11-2; J gene: TRBJ1-2; D gene: -; CDR3 protein: CASSPGGYNYGYTF; CDR3 DNA: TGTGCCAGCAGCCCCGGGGGGTACAACTATGGCTACACCTTC
clone size: -; V gene: TRBV12-3/TRBV12-4; J gene: TRBJ1-5; D gene: -; CDR3 protein: CASSTWDGNQPQHF; CDR3 DNA: TGTGCCAGCAGTACATGGGACGGCAATCAGCCCCAGCATTTT
clone size: few; V gene: TRBV6-5; J gene: TRBJ2-7; D gene: -; CDR3 protein: CASSYESGEYF; CDR3 DNA: TGTGCCAGCAGTTACGAGTCGGGGGAGTACTTC
clone size: -; V gene: TRBV5-1; J gene: TRBJ2-3; D gene: -; CDR3 protein: CASSLGGVDTDTQYF; CDR3 DNA: TGCGCCAGCAGCTTGGGTGGGGTCGACACAGATACGCAGTATTTT
clone size: -; V gene: TRBV20-1; J gene: TRBJ1-6; D gene: -; CDR3 protein: CSASPRSSYNSPLHF; CDR3 DNA: TGCAGTGCTAGTCCCAGGAGCTCCTATAATTCACCCCTCCACTTT
clone size: -; V gene: TRBV5-4; J gene: TRBJ2-3; D gene: -; CDR3 protein: CASSLASDSESTDTQYF; CDR3 DNA: TGTGCCAGCAGCTTGGCCTCGGACAGCGAAAGCACAGATACGCAGTATTTT
clone size: -; V gene: TRBV12-3/TRBV12-4; J gene: TRBJ2-5; D gene: -; CDR3 protein: CASTPEGRGTQYF; CDR3 DNA: TGTGCCAGCACCCCCGAGGGGCGGGGGACCCAGTACTTC
clone size: -; V gene: TRBV20-1; J gene: TRBJ2-3; D gene: -; CDR3 protein: CSARMVNTQYF; CDR3 DNA: TGCAGTGCCCGAATGGTGAATACGCAGTATTTT
clone size: few; V gene: TRBV7-8; J gene: TRBJ2-1; D gene: TRBD2; CDR3 protein: CASSLVTSGSDEQFF; CDR3 DNA: TGTGCCAGCAGCTTAGTCACTAGCGGGAGTGATGAGCAGTTCTTC
clone size: -; V gene: TRBV5-6; J gene: TRBJ2-7; D gene: -; CDR3 protein: CASSMLRVSYEQYF; CDR3 DNA: TGTGCCAGCAGCATGCTCAGGGTCTCCTACGAGCAGTACTTC
clone size: many; V gene: TRBV7-2; J gene: TRBJ2-3; D gene: -; CDR3 protein: CASSSGYSTDTQYF; CDR3 DNA: TGTGCCAGCAGCTCAGGCTACAGCACAGATACGCAGTATTTT
clone size: -; V gene: TRBV30; J gene: TRBJ2-7; D gene: -; CDR3 protein: CAWSNSRVNEQYF; CDR3 DNA: TGTGCCTGGAGCAACTCTAGGGTAAACGAGCAGTACTTC
clone size: -; V gene: TRBV2; J gene: TRBJ2-3; D gene: -; CDR3 protein: CASSDLWGDTQYF; CDR3 DNA: TGTGCCAGCAGTGATCTCTGGGGAGATACGCAGTATTTT
clone size: -; V gene: TRBV20-1; J gene: TRBJ2-1; D gene: -; CDR3 protein: CRPAGDRSSYNEQFF; CDR3 DNA: TGCAGACCAGCTGGAGATCGAAGCTCCTACAATGAGCAGTTCTTC
clone size: -; V gene: TRBV7-2; J gene: TRBJ2-5; D gene: TRBD2; CDR3 protein: CASSLRTSGAGETQYF; CDR3 DNA: TGTGCCAGCAGCCTTCGGACTAGCGGGGCCGGAGAGACCCAGTACTTC
clone size: -; V gene: TRBV2; J gene: TRBJ2-1; D gene: -; CDR3 protein: CASRPDQTYNEQFF; CDR3 DNA: TGTGCCAGCAGACCAGATCAAACCTACAATGAGCAGTTCTTC
clone size: -; V gene: TRBV5-8; J gene: TRBJ2-1; D gene: TRBD1; CDR3 protein: CASSADRVSYNEQFF; CDR3 DNA: TGTGCCAGCAGCGCAGACAGGGTATCCTACAATGAGCAGTTCTTC
clone size: -; V gene: TRBV10-3; J gene: TRBJ2-2; D gene: TRBD2; CDR3 protein: CAIRPSGGARTGELFF; CDR3 DNA: TGTGCCATCAGGCCTAGCGGGGGGGCTCGGACCGGGGAGCTGTTTTTT
clone size: -; V gene: TRBV19; J gene: TRBJ1-5; D gene: -; CDR3 protein: CASSIESDYSNQPQHF; CDR3 DNA: TGTGCCAGTAGTATAGAGTCCGATTATAGCAATCAGCCCCAGCATTTT
clone size: few; V gene: TRBV6-1; J gene: TRBJ2-1; D gene: -; CDR3 protein: CASRSDFPYNEQFF; CDR3 DNA: TGTGCCAGCAGGTCGGACTTCCCTTACAATGAGCAGTTCTTC
clone size: -; V gene: TRBV20-1; J gene: TRBJ2-5; D gene: TRBD2; CDR3 protein: CSARPTSRETQYF; CDR3 DNA: TGCAGTGCTAGACCGACTAGCCGGGAGACCCAGTACTTC
clone size: -; V gene: TRBV20-1; J gene: TRBJ1-6; D gene: TRBD1; CDR3 protein: CSLRDSANSYNSPLHF; CDR3 DNA: TGCAGTCTCCGGGACAGCGCCAACTCCTATAATTCACCCCTCCACTTT
clone size: -; V gene: TRBV6-1; J gene: TRBJ2-3; D gene: TRBD1; CDR3 protein: CANEDRRDTQYF; CDR3 DNA: TGTGCCAACGAGGACAGGCGAGATACGCAGTATTTT
clone size: -; V gene: TRBV7-2; J gene: TRBJ2-7; D gene: TRBD2; CDR3 protein: CASSLGAAGGPHEQYF; CDR3 DNA: TGTGCCAGCAGCTTAGGAGCGGCGGGAGGGCCCCACGAGCAGTACTTC
clone size: -; V gene: TRBV2; J gene: TRBJ2-1; D gene: TRBD1; CDR3 protein: CASQRRTGGADEQFF; CDR3 DNA: TGTGCCAGCCAAAGGAGGACAGGGGGCGCGGATGAGCAGTTCTTC
clone size: few; V gene: TRBV7-8; J gene: TRBJ2-1; D gene: TRBD2; CDR3 protein: CASSKGLAGGGEQFF; CDR3 DNA: TGTGCCAGCAGCAAGGGACTAGCGGGAGGCGGTGAGCAGTTCTTC
clone size: -; V gene: TRBV5-5; J gene: TRBJ1-1; D gene: -; CDR3 protein: CASGPEPGNTEAFF; CDR3 DNA: TGTGCCAGCGGGCCGGAGCCCGGAAACACTGAAGCTTTCTTT
clone size: -; V gene: TRBV2; J gene: TRBJ1-4; D gene: TRBD1; CDR3 protein: CASRAGTGEEKLFF; CDR3 DNA: TGTGCCAGCAGGGCCGGGACAGGGGAAGAAAAACTGTTTTTT
clone size: -; V gene: TRBV6-2/TRBV6-3; J gene: TRBJ2-7; D gene: -; CDR3 protein: CASSYGGPYEQYF; CDR3 DNA: TGTGCCAGCAGTTACGGGGGACCCTACGAGCAGTACTTC
clone size: few; V gene: TRBV25-1; J gene: TRBJ2-3; D gene: -; CDR3 protein: CASSDLSTGQDTQYF; CDR3 DNA: TGTGCCAGCAGTGACTTGTCTACGGGGCAAGATACGCAGTATTTT
clone size: -; V gene: TRBV27; J gene: TRBJ2-7; D gene: TRBD2; CDR3 protein: CASSRLAGGREYEQYF; CDR3 DNA: TGTGCCAGCAGCCGGCTAGCGGGAGGACGGGAGTACGAGCAGTACTTC
clone size: -; V gene: TRBV12-5; J gene: TRBJ1-1; D gene: -; CDR3 protein: CASGFRTPSLNTEAFF; CDR3 DNA: TGTGCTAGTGGTTTTCGAACCCCCTCCTTGAACACTGAAGCTTTCTTT
clone size: -; V gene: TRBV7-9; J gene: TRBJ2-7; D gene: -; CDR3 protein: CASSATYKQYF; CDR3 DNA: TGTGCCAGCAGCGCTACCTACAAGCAGTACTTC
clone size: -; V gene: TRBV6-6; J gene: TRBJ2-7; D gene: -; CDR3 protein: CASTRTSLYEQYF; CDR3 DNA: TGTGCCAGCACCCGGACATCTCTCTACGAGCAGTACTTC
clone size: few; V gene: TRBV9; J gene: TRBJ1-5; D gene: -; CDR3 protein: CASSVGTGSGQPQHF; CDR3 DNA: TGTGCCAGCAGCGTGGGAACAGGGTCTGGTCAGCCCCAGCATTTT
clone size: -; V gene: TRBV20-1; J gene: TRBJ1-5; D gene: -; CDR3 protein: CSAGPAAYQPQHF; CDR3 DNA: TGCAGTGCTGGGCCGGCAGCTTATCAGCCCCAGCATTTT
clone size: -; V gene: TRBV7-2; J gene: TRBJ1-1; D gene: -; CDR3 protein: CASSTRVNTEAFF; CDR3 DNA: TGTGCCAGCAGCACCCGTGTGAACACTGAAGCTTTCTTT
clone size: few; V gene: TRBV7-2; J gene: TRBJ2-7; D gene: TRBD2; CDR3 protein: CASSPYRTSGAFLRHEQYF; CDR3 DNA: TGTGCCAGCAGCCCTTACCGGACTAGCGGGGCCTTCTTGAGGCACGAGCAGTACTTC